This T cell receptor beta chain is from a study of lymphopenia after photon versus proton radiotherapy. Assay used: immunoSEQ multiplex PCR; TCRdb lists only in-frame clones, some missing. The table lists 20,000 to 30,000 clones, roughly 85% of them singletons. V lost 3 bases and J 5 bases, leaving 8 bases between the germline ends. The CDR3 loop spans 12 amino acids. Germline V CDR1 and CDR2: SGHDT, YYEEEE. This specimen was peripheral blood, taken from a patient treated with proton-based radiotherapy. The receptor was isolated from a woman aged 70 to 79 with pancreatic cancer. This chain links TRBV5-6 with TRBJ1-1, with D possibly TRBD1 on 5 matching bases. The CDR3 is CASSSWGTEAFF. CDR3 sequence (DNA): TGTGCCAGCAGCTCATGGGGGACTGAAGCTTTCTTT.